The TCR beta chain described here comes from a study of somatic mutations in cytotoxic T cells in rheumatoid arthritis. Using immunoSEQ multiplex PCR, the repertoire was profiled, and TCRdb retains in-frame clones only, with some absent. The repertoire holds about 10,000 clones, with approximately 90% as singletons. CDR1 is SGHNT, CDR2 YENEEA, per germline. V lost 5 bases to trimming and J lost 4 bases, with 7 bases between them. This CDR3 contains 12 residues. The clonotype originates from a woman aged 18-29 years with rheumatoid arthritis. Sequencing was performed on CD8+ T cells sorted from blood. The genes are TRBV11-3 and TRBJ2-3; TRBD1 might be the D (6 bases). Here the CDR3 DNA reads TGTGCCAGCAGCACAGGGTCAGATACGCAGTATTTT. Amino acids: CASSTGSDTQYF.